The rows below give T cell receptor beta chains drawn from one sample of a study of CD8 T cells in ankylosing spondylitis. MiXCR, run by TCRdb on the 5' RACE reads, gives a single entry per CDR3 protein. Of approximately 150,000 distinct CDR3 sequences in the sample, roughly 30% were seen once. Sequencing was carried out using synovial fluid, either unsorted or a sorted T cell fraction (not recorded which). All receptors come from a male donor with ankylosing spondylitis. Both conserved end residues are part of each CDR3. A D gene is named only where the DNA matches it firmly. Some rows have no size entry. The others give once, few or many, or a class for an expanded clone.

D gene,clone size,J gene,CDR3 length,V gene,CDR3 protein,CDR3 DNA
.,.,TRBJ1-1,14,TRBV6-1,CASRRGQANTEAFF,TGTGCCAGTCGAAGAGGGCAGGCGAACACTGAAGCTTTCTTT
.,many,TRBJ1-1,15,TRBV7-2,CASSLKGGGNTEAFF,TGTGCCAGCAGCTTGAAAGGGGGAGGGAACACTGAAGCTTTCTTT
TRBD2,.,TRBJ2-2,14,TRBV5-4,CASSLQTSGGELFF,TGTGCCAGCAGCTTGCAGACTAGCGGCGGGGAGCTGTTTTTT
.,.,TRBJ2-3,11,TRBV10-1,CASSDGPGLYF,TGCGCCAGCAGTGATGGCCCAGGGTTGTATTTT
.,many,TRBJ1-1,14,TRBV4-1,CASSHDATAREAFF,TGCGCCAGCAGCCACGACGCGACAGCCCGTGAAGCTTTCTTT
.,.,TRBJ1-1,13,TRBV7-7,CASSREKGTEAFF,TGTGCCAGCAGCCGGGAAAAAGGGACTGAAGCTTTCTTT
TRBD2,.,TRBJ2-5,13,TRBV5-6,CASSAGEQATQYF,TGTGCCAGCAGCGCGGGAGAACAAGCGACCCAGTACTTC
.,many,TRBJ1-1,13,TRBV25-1,CASRQYTNTEAFF,TGTGCCAGCAGACAGTACACGAACACTGAAGCTTTCTTT
.,.,TRBJ1-5,14,TRBV27,CASRSNPVDQPQHF,TGTGCCAGCCGATCTAACCCGGTCGATCAGCCCCAGCATTTT
.,few,TRBJ2-7,14,TRBV5-5,CASSLFAAYYEQYF,TGTGCCAGCAGCTTATTTGCTGCATACTACGAGCAGTACTTC
TRBD1,many,TRBJ1-5,15,TRBV12-3/TRBV12-4,CASSLNGQGNQPQHF,TGTGCCAGCAGTTTAAATGGACAGGGCAATCAGCCCCAGCATTTT
.,.,TRBJ2-2,15,TRBV7-2,CASSPTTRGDGELFF,TGTGCCAGCAGCCCGACAACTAGGGGGGATGGGGAGCTGTTTTTT
TRBD1,few,TRBJ2-7,15,TRBV12-3/TRBV12-4,CASSLPGQGSYEQYF,TGTGCCAGCAGTTTACCGGGACAGGGTAGTTACGAGCAGTACTTC
TRBD2,few,TRBJ2-7,18,TRBV5-1,CASSGGLAGGFKSYEQYF,TGCGCCAGCAGCGGGGGACTAGCGGGAGGCTTTAAGTCTTACGAGCAGTACTTC
.,many,TRBJ2-5,15,TRBV3-1,CASSLRTSGGETQYF,TGTGCCAGCAGCCTCCGAACCTCTGGGGGAGAGACCCAGTACTTC